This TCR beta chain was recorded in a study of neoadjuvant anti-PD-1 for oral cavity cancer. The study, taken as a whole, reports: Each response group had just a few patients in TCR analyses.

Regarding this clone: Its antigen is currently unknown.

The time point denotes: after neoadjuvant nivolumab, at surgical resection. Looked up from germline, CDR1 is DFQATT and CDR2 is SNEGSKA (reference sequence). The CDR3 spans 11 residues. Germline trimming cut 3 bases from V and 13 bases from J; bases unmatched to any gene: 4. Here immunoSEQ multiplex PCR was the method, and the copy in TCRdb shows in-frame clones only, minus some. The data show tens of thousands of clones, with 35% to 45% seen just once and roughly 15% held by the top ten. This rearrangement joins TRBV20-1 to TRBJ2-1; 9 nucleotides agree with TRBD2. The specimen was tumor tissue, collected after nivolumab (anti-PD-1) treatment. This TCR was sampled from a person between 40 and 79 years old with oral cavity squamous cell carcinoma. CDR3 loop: CSAREREAQFF. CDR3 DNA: TGCAGTGCTAGGGAGCGGGAGGCTCAGTTCTTC.